The clone carrying this TCR beta chain was picked up many times. Its antigen remains unidentified. This sample was taken from a study of T cells in Graves' hyperthyroidism and ophthalmopathy. Amplification targeted TCR beta CDR3 regions from RNA transcripts. When the TCR CDR3 underwent first-round RT-PCR, the HTBI primer set was used. TCRdb re-derived calls from the multiplex PCR reads in MiXCR, one entry per CDR3 protein. The sample lists roughly 560,000 distinct CDR3 sequences; roughly 14% were seen once. Between the trimmed V and J ends, which lost 0 bases and 0 bases, there was a span of 3 bases. The CDR3 has 13 amino acids. Germline lookup yields CDR1 MNHEY and CDR2 SVGAGI. Patients with uncontrolled infections, other autoimmune diseases, pregnancy or lactation were excluded. Points from the study as a whole: Researchers found most expanded thyroid clonotypes above 0.001 in blood as well. The model foresaw ophthalmopathy a median around 6 months prior to onset.

The clonotype originates from a middle-aged woman with Graves' ophthalmopathy. What was sequenced was blood. The chain combines TRBV6-5 with TRBJ2-7; no firm D call. In nucleotides, the CDR3 is TGTGCCAGCAGTTACTCGGTCTCCTACGAGCAGTACTTC. It is translated as CASSYSVSYEQYF.